This TCR beta chain was recorded in a study of control samples from healthy donors and cancer patients. CDR1 and CDR2 (germline): LGHDT, YNNKEL (reference sequence). The CDR3 contains 14 residues. The V segment lost 4 bases and the J segment 8 bases; nucleotides outside the gene matches: 10. Assay used: immunoSEQ multiplex PCR; TCRdb lists only in-frame clones, some missing. The top ten hold 12% of the sample, which has around 150,000 clones, roughly 90% seen once. This sequence originates from a man younger than 40 in good health. Sequencing used blood. This chain uses TRBV3-1 (or the pseudogene TRBV3-2) with TRBJ1-2, with 7 bases fitting TRBD1. CDR3 region: CASSRDRAGGGYTF. The CDR3, as DNA: TGTGCCAGCAGCCGCGACAGGGCAGGAGGAGGCTACACCTTC.